A single sample gave rise to the 7 T cell receptor beta chains below, sequenced in a study of T-cell reconstitution after alpha-beta-depleted transplantation in children. Unique molecular identifiers were incorporated during preparation of the TCRbeta library. TCRdb used MiXCR to reprocess the PCR reads, holding one entry per CDR3 protein. This table holds around 200,000 distinct CDR3 sequences, about 6.8% found once. Sequenced here: PBMCs from the stem cell graft donor, sampled from the stem cell graft. These receptors came from a human donor who donated a stem cell graft to a child with Wiskott-Aldrich syndrome.

This clonotype was seen only a few times. This chain links TRBV5-1 with TRBJ1-1; D is ambiguous. V gave up 0 bases and J gave up 0 bases, with 9 bases separating them. The CDR3 runs 15 residues. Germline CDR1 SGHRS, CDR2 YFSETQ. DNA for the CDR3: TGCGCCAGCAGCTTGGTCCCCAGCCTGAACACTGAAGCTTTCTTT. It is translated as CASSLVPSLNTEAFF.

This clonotype has ten or more counts. The chain carries TRBV29-1 and TRBJ2-2; 8 bases fit TRBD2. This CDR3 region has 13 residues. V lost 6 bases, J lost 3 bases, and 3 bases stayed unmatched. From germline, CDR1 is SQVTM and CDR2 ANQGSEA. The CDR3 loop is CSVGTRHTGELFF. The CDR3 nucleotides are TGCAGCGTCGGGACTAGGCACACCGGGGAGCTGTTTTTT.

The chain recombines TRBV4-3 with TRBJ2-4, with TRBD2 matching over 7 bases. In germline, CDR1 is LGHNA, CDR2 YSLEER. Losses at the gene ends were 5 bases for V and 8 bases for J; bases not matched to a gene: 6. The CDR3 covers 13 residues. CDR3 in DNA: TGCGCCAGCAGCGAGCGGGATACGGACATTCAGTACTTC. Its protein is CASSERDTDIQYF.

This clonotype was recorded many times. This rearrangement joins TRBV27 to TRBJ2-2; unclear D gene. Germline CDR1 MNHEY, CDR2 SMNVEV (reference sequence). Deletions cut 6 bases from V and 4 bases from J, with 12 bases between. CDR3 length equals 14 residues. CDR3 DNA sequence: TGTGCCAGCAGAGTTGGGTTTGGCACCGGGGAGCTGTTTTTT. It specifies CASRVGFGTGELFF.

This clonotype has ten or more counts. This chain links TRBV28 with TRBJ2-3; 12 positions agree with TRBD2. Per the germline V gene, CDR1 is MDHEN and CDR2 is SYDVKM. The CDR3 spans 13 residues. V was pared by 4 bases and J by 15 bases, with 8 bases of the junction left unmatched. CDR3 region: CASSSPSGGAFYF. CDR3 DNA sequence: TGTGCCAGCAGTTCCCCTAGCGGGGGGGCCTTTTATTTT.

This clonotype showed up many times. The rearrangement uses TRBV10-1 and TRBJ1-1; no reliable D call. This CDR3 has 14 amino acids. Germline V CDR1 and CDR2: WNHNN, SYGVQD (reference sequence). V gave up 2 bases and J gave up 7 bases, with 14 bases separating them. CDR3 loop: CASSEEGTVDEAFF. In DNA form, the CDR3 reads TGCGCCAGCAGTGAGGAAGGAACAGTAGATGAAGCTTTCTTT.

This clonotype was found many times. V and J are TRBV12-3 or TRBV12-4 and TRBJ2-3; D is ambiguous. The CDR3 covers 15 residues. The V end was cut by 5 bases, the J end by 1 base, with 13 bases between. Written as DNA, the CDR3 is TGTGCCAGCAGTCCGCCCCGGTCGCGCACAGATACGCAGTATTTT. Encoded protein: CASSPPRSRTDTQYF.